The 5 T cell receptor beta chains below come from one sample, sequenced in a study of OX40 agonist ivuxolimab in advanced cancers. Some clones are missing from TCRdb's copy, which holds only in-frame ones; the method was immunoSEQ multiplex PCR. The repertoire holds some 82,000 clones, with 70% to 90% as singletons. The sequencing here drew on CD4+ or CD8+ T cells sorted from blood, taken in a trial of the OX40 agonist ivuxolimab. These TCRs come from an adult with an advanced solid tumor such as melanoma, head and neck, liver or kidney cancer.

The rearrangement links TRBV5-5 to TRBJ2-1; 9 nucleotides match TRBD2. Losses at the gene ends were 0 bases for V and 14 bases for J; bases not matched to a gene: 15. The CDR3 runs to 16 residues. CDR1 is SGHKS, CDR2 YYEKEE, per germline (reference sequence). As DNA, the CDR3 is TGTGCCAGCAGCTTGGCCTCGTCTAGCGGGACCCAATGGGAGTTCTTC. Encoded protein: CASSLASSSGTQWEFF.

V is TRBV5-1 and J is TRBJ2-7; D might be TRBD2 (6 bases). Germline assignment: CDR1 SGHRS and CDR2 YFSETQ. The ends were cut back, 6 bases at V and 2 bases at J, with 15 bases in the middle. CDR3 length: 14 residues. CDR3 sequence reads: CASKSVGGPYEQYF. The DNA of the CDR3 is TGCGCCAGCAAATCGGTGGGGGGTCCCTACGAGCAGTACTTC.

The V and J genes are TRBV19 and TRBJ2-1; either TRBD1 or TRBD2 may supply D (5 bases each). With 6 bases removed from V and 5 bases from J, the gap between germline ends came to 11 bases. The germline V gene has CDR1 LNHDA and CDR2 SQIVND (reference sequence). CDR3 length: 13 amino acids. CDR3 DNA sequence: TGTGCCAGTAGGAGGGGACCGAACAATGAGCAGTTCTTC. Translation: CASRRGPNNEQFF.

This chain uses TRBV5-4 with TRBJ1-3; D remains unclear. Trimming left V 4 bases short and J 0 bases short, with 11 bases between. This CDR3 has 15 amino acids. CDR1 SGHNT and CDR2 YYREEE come from the germline V gene (reference sequence). CDR3 DNA: TGTGCCAGCAGCCAAGAGCGGAGCTCTGGAAACACCATATATTTT. Protein: CASSQERSSGNTIYF.

The chain links TRBV2 to TRBJ2-2; TRBD2 matches at 10 bases. The germline CDR1 and CDR2 sequences are SNHLY and FYNNEI. This CDR3 contains 15 residues. V lost 5 bases and J lost 5; bases outside the gene matches: 5. The CDR3 region is CASSLLAGQTGELFF. For the CDR3, the DNA is TGTGCCAGCAGTCTACTAGCGGGACAGACCGGGGAGCTGTTTTTT.